The 24 T cell receptor beta chains reported below all come from one sample, sequenced in a study of shared clonotypes between healthy human individuals. The naive CD8 subset, CD45RO-negative cells positively selected for CCR7, excluded terminally differentiated effector memory CD45RA+ cells. Assay: immunoSEQ multiplex PCR; the TCRdb copy retains only in-frame clones and omits some. The sample records some 2.1 million clones, over 85% being singletons. Sample: naive CD8+ T cells from PBMCs. The receptors stem from a man aged 18 to 35 in good health. Some clones in this sample may be carry-over from other donors' samples.

J is TRBJ2-5 and V is TRBV7-2, with D hard to call. In germline, CDR1 is SGHTA, CDR2 FQGNSA. V was shortened by 3 bases and J by 1 base, with 9 bases between the two germline ends. The CDR3 extends over 14 amino acids. CDR3 in amino acids: CASSFSGPQETQYF. The CDR3 DNA reads as TGTGCCAGCAGCTTTTCCGGGCCCCAAGAGACCCAGTACTTC.

The V gene is TRBV9, the J gene TRBJ2-1, with D tentatively TRBD1 or TRBD2 (5 bases each). Germline V CDR1 and CDR2: SGDLS, YYNGEE. V was cut by 7 bases and J by 2 bases, with 16 bases left in between. The CDR3 extends over 15 amino acids. The CDR3 DNA is TGTGCCAGCGCAGAGGGGAGCGTGGCCTACAATGAGCAGTTCTTC. Its protein is CASAEGSVAYNEQFF.

V gene TRBV2 combines with J gene TRBJ2-7; D remains unclear. CDR1 and CDR2 from the germline V gene are SNHLY and FYNNEI. This CDR3 comprises 13 residues. V was pared by 8 bases and J by 3 bases, with 14 bases between. CDR3 loop: CASLKPAYYEQYF. CDR3 sequence (DNA): TGTGCCAGCCTTAAGCCCGCATACTACGAGCAGTACTTC.

The chain employs TRBV6-5 and TRBJ2-1, with D possibly TRBD2 on 6 matching bases. Germline V gene sequence: CDR1 MNHEY, CDR2 SVGAGI. The CDR3 has 16 amino acids. V lost 0 bases, J lost 6 bases, and 15 bases lay in between. CDR3 protein: CASSYSVSGVRNEQFF. CDR3 DNA sequence: TGTGCCAGCAGTTACTCGGTTAGCGGAGTACGCAATGAGCAGTTCTTC.

This chain joins TRBV6-1 and TRBJ2-7; TRBD2 is a possible D gene (5 bases). The CDR3 runs to 12 residues. Looked up from germline, CDR1 is MNHNS and CDR2 is SASEGT. V lost 8 bases, J lost 4 bases, and 12 bases lay in between. Here the CDR3 reads CASLSAGYEQYF. The DNA of the CDR3 is TGTGCCAGCCTATCTGCGGGTTACGAGCAGTACTTC.

The table lists this clone with a count of one. This chain links TRBV9 with TRBJ2-2, with D perhaps matching TRBD1 (6 bases). V was pared by 4 bases and J by 2 bases, with 15 bases between. The CDR3 contains 16 residues. Germline values: CDR1 SGDLS, CDR2 YYNGEE. The CDR3 region has the DNA TGTGCCAGCAGCTTTCCGACAGGTCCCAACACCGGGGAGCTGTTTTTT. Its protein is CASSFPTGPNTGELFF.

The chain links TRBV6-5 to TRBJ1-2; D is ambiguous. This CDR3 is 13 amino acids long. V was clipped by 0 bases and J by 5 bases, with 7 bases between them. Germline V lookup: CDR1 MNHEY, CDR2 SVGAGI. The CDR3 bases are TGTGCCAGCAGTTACTCGAACAAATATGGCTACACCTTC. Its translation is CASSYSNKYGYTF.

In its sample, this clone was seen once. The CDR3 region has the DNA TGTGCCAGCAGTCCTCTCGTGGGTAGCGGGAGTCATATCGAGCAGTACTTC. It yields the protein CASSPLVGSGSHIEQYF. The chain employs TRBV27 and TRBJ2-7; 9 bases line up with TRBD2. CDR1 is MNHEY, CDR2 SMNVEV, per germline (reference sequence). V lost 5 bases to trimming and J lost 6 bases; unmatched junction nucleotides: 17. This CDR3 has 17 residues.

The gene calls are TRBV6-1 and TRBJ1-5; D may be TRBD1 (5 bases). CDR1 and CDR2 from the germline V gene are MNHNS and SASEGT. The CDR3 loop spans 12 amino acids. V was pared by 8 bases and J by 6 bases, with 11 bases between. The CDR3 DNA is TGTGCCAGCGTCTTGGGGGGTCAGCCCCAGCATTTT. Its translation: CASVLGGQPQHF.

The chain is built from TRBV11-2 and TRBJ2-1; the D gene is possibly TRBD2 (6 bases). V was shortened by 1 base and J by 6 bases, with 10 bases between the two germline ends. There are 14 residues in the CDR3. The V gene's germline CDR1 is SGHAT and CDR2 FQNNGV. CDR3 bases: TGTGCCAGCAGCTTAGTGCTAGCGAGCAATGAGCAGTTCTTC. Translation gives CASSLVLASNEQFF.

The chain has TRBV6-5 and TRBJ1-6; no clear D gene. Germline CDR1 MNHEY, CDR2 SVGAGI. Between the trimmed V and J ends, which lost 8 bases and 0 bases, there was a span of 11 bases. This CDR3 spans 15 amino acids. CDR3 coding DNA: TGTGCCAGCTCCTCGGGGAGCTCCTATAATTCACCCCTCCACTTT. Its protein product is CASSSGSSYNSPLHF.

For the CDR3, the DNA is TGTGCCAGCAGCTTAGGAAGGGCGGGGATTAGCACTGAAGCTTTCTTT. Protein sequence: CASSLGRAGISTEAFF. J is TRBJ1-1 and V is TRBV11-2; D is ambiguous. This CDR3 comprises 16 residues. The ends were cut back, 1 base at V and 4 bases at J, with 16 bases in the middle. Germline V CDR1 and CDR2: SGHAT, FQNNGV. The whole variable domain, filled in from reference TRBV11-2 and TRBJ1-1, reads EAGVAQSPRYKIIEKRQSVAFWCNPISGHATLYWYQQILGQGPKLLIQFQNNGVVDDSQLPKDRFSAERLKGVDSTLKIQPAKLEDSAVYLCASSLGRAGISTEAFFGQGTRLTVV.

V and J are TRBV4-1 and TRBJ2-2, with 12 bases that match TRBD1. Germline-derived CDR1 and CDR2 are MGHRA and YSYEKL. This CDR3 has 16 residues. Trimming cost V 5 bases and J 7 bases; bases outside gene matches: 8. The DNA of the CDR3 is TGCGCCAGCAGCTACACCGGGACAGGGGGCTTCGGGGAGCTGTTTTTT. Its protein product is CASSYTGTGGFGELFF.

The chain employs TRBV4-1 and TRBJ1-2; D gene unclear. From germline, CDR1 is MGHRA and CDR2 YSYEKL. The CDR3 loop spans 13 amino acids. The V end was cut by 4 bases, the J end by 4 bases, with 10 bases between. The CDR3 DNA follows: TGCGCCAGCAGCCTGGAAGGGAGCTATGGCTACACCTTC. It translates to CASSLEGSYGYTF.

This chain links TRBV6-1 with TRBJ2-5; 13 bases are a match to TRBD2. There are 16 residues in the CDR3. Per germline, CDR1 MNHNS and CDR2 SASEGT. With 4 bases clipped from V and 5 bases from J, the junction kept 7 bases outside the gene matches. DNA for the CDR3: TGTGCCAGCAGTGCAACTAGCGGGAGGGCCTGGGAGACCCAGTACTTC. It translates to CASSATSGRAWETQYF.

V and J are TRBV6-5 and TRBJ2-7; D unclear. This CDR3 is 14 amino acids long. Deletions cut 2 bases from V and 0 bases from J, with 8 bases between. Per germline, CDR1 MNHEY and CDR2 SVGAGI. CDR3 bases: TGTGCCAGCAGTTACACGCGTAGCTCCTACGAGCAGTACTTC. Protein product: CASSYTRSSYEQYF.

On this clone itself: Other DNA sequences from this sample encode an identical CDR3 as well. The chain is built from TRBV27 and TRBJ1-1, with no clear D. Germline assignment: CDR1 MNHEY and CDR2 SMNVEV (reference sequence). Trimming removed 3 bases at V and 0 bases at J, with 5 bases between. The CDR3 length is 13 residues. CDR3: CASSLGLNTEAFF. In DNA form, the CDR3 reads TGTGCCAGCAGTTTGGGCCTGAACACTGAAGCTTTCTTT.

The chain couples TRBV13 to TRBJ2-3, with 8 bases that match TRBD2. The junction had 4 bases not matched to a gene; V was cut back by 0 bases and J by 2 bases. The CDR3 has 16 residues. Per germline, CDR1 PRHDT and CDR2 FYEKMQ (reference sequence). CDR3 region: CASSLGAGGPTDTQYF. Written as DNA, the CDR3 is TGTGCCAGCAGCTTAGGCGCGGGGGGCCCCACAGATACGCAGTATTTT.

The chain combines TRBV21-1 with TRBJ1-3. TRBV21-1 is a recognized pseudogene. The CDR3 is made up of 16 amino acids. The CDR3 loop is CASSKVREQYGNTIYF. CDR3 nucleotide sequence: TGTGCCAGCAGCAAAGTAAGGGAACAGTATGGAAACACCATATATTTT.

The chain couples TRBV4-1 to TRBJ1-5; 9 bases line up with TRBD1. Germline V gene sequence: CDR1 MGHRA, CDR2 YSYEKL. The CDR3 covers 18 residues. V was clipped by 0 bases and J by 5 bases; unmatched bases: 11. CDR3 nucleotides: TGCGCCAGCAGCCAAGATGGCCCCGCCGGGACAGGGCATCAGCCCCAGCATTTT. Residues: CASSQDGPAGTGHQPQHF.

The V call is TRBV7-6, the J call TRBJ2-7; TRBD2 might be the D (6 bases). With 5 bases removed from V and 1 base from J, the gap between germline ends came to 12 bases. The germline V gene encodes CDR1 SGHVS and CDR2 FNYEAQ. This CDR3 has 14 residues. The chain's CDR3 is CASSGGAGSYEQYF. CDR3 bases: TGTGCCAGCAGCGGAGGGGCCGGGTCCTACGAGCAGTACTTC.

The chain carries TRBV4-1 and TRBJ2-2; D may be TRBD1 or TRBD2 (5 bases each). CDR3 length: 16 residues. Germline V gene data show CDR1 as MGHRA and CDR2 as YSYEKL. Trimming pared 11 bases from V and 1 base from J, leaving 20 bases between. The CDR3 protein is CAGGPEISENTGELFF. The DNA of the CDR3 is TGCGCCGGGGGTCCGGAGATCTCGGAGAACACCGGGGAGCTGTTTTTT.

The V gene is TRBV28, the J gene TRBJ2-7, with D perhaps TRBD1 (5 bases). Germline V lookup: CDR1 MDHEN, CDR2 SYDVKM. The V and J ends lost 6 bases and 2 bases respectively, with 14 bases between them. This CDR3 contains 14 residues. The CDR3 DNA reads as TGTGCCAGCAGCTTTAGGGGTCTCACCTACGAGCAGTACTTC. Residues: CASSFRGLTYEQYF.

The chain is built from TRBV11-2 and TRBJ2-7, with D tentatively TRBD1 or TRBD2 (8 bases each). The CDR3 extends over 16 amino acids. CDR1 is SGHAT and CDR2 is FQNNGV in the germline V gene. V was trimmed by 6 bases and J by 6 bases, leaving 24 bases between them. The CDR3: CASRKQGGAGGGEQYF. CDR3 DNA: TGTGCCAGCAGAAAACAGGGGGGCGCGGGAGGCGGCGAGCAGTACTTC.